One and the same sample provided the 18 T cell receptor beta chains below, sequenced in a study of post-analysis software for immune sequencing data. Study-level findings and limits: Higher frequency in patients than in controls was seen for about five TRBV segments, with TRBV5-6, TRBV5-1 and TRBV20-1 among them.

cDNA libraries for TCR beta contained unique molecular identifiers. TCRdb passed the PCR reads through MiXCR, listing each CDR3 protein once. The table lists more than 500,000 distinct CDR3 sequences, around a third of them singletons. These TCRs are of unknown antigen specificity. Sequenced: blood. These receptors were obtained from a girl aged 2-17 years with multiple sclerosis.

The chain has TRBV5-1 and TRBJ2-1, with D possibly matching TRBD1 (6 bases). The CDR3 is 15 amino acids. Germline CDR1 and CDR2: SGHRS and YFSETQ. V lost 1 base to trimming and J lost 5 bases, with 13 bases between them. Here the CDR3 reads CASSLYRQADNEQFF. The CDR3 DNA reads as TGCGCCAGCAGCTTGTATAGACAGGCGGACAATGAGCAGTTCTTC.

A few counts support this clonotype. This sequence joins TRBV24-1 and TRBJ2-1; either TRBD1 or TRBD2 may fit D (5 bases each). Trimming removed 3 bases from V and 1 base from J, with 12 bases in between. CDR3 size: 16 residues. Per the germline V gene, CDR1 is KGHDR and CDR2 is SFDVKD. CDR3 bases: TGTGCCACCAGTGATCTCCGGGACGGGTCCTACAATGAGCAGTTCTTC. As protein: CATSDLRDGSYNEQFF.

This clonotype was detected a few times. V is TRBV10-2 and J is TRBJ2-7; either TRBD1 or TRBD2 may fit D (5 bases each). The length of the CDR3 is 16 residues. Germline CDR1 WSHSY, CDR2 SAAADI. The ends were cut back, 0 bases at V and 3 bases at J, with 15 bases in the middle. CDR3 protein: CASSESGPTYNYEQYF. CDR3 sequence (DNA): TGCGCCAGCAGTGAGTCGGGACCTACTTACAACTACGAGCAGTACTTC.

The genes are TRBV20-1 and TRBJ2-5, with 8 bases lining up with TRBD2. Germline V CDR1 and CDR2: DFQATT, SNEGSKA (reference sequence). Trimming removed 5 bases from V and 8 bases from J; junction bases left unmatched: 7. The CDR3 extends over 12 amino acids. As DNA, the CDR3 is TGCAGTGCTCCGGGACTAGAGGGAACCCAGTACTTC. It yields the protein CSAPGLEGTQYF.

This clonotype was picked up a small number of times. The rearrangement links TRBV29-1 to TRBJ1-2; no clear D. Germline CDR1 and CDR2: SQVTM and ANQGSEA. The CDR3 has 10 amino acids. V was trimmed by 2 bases and J by 2 bases, leaving 0 bases between them. DNA for the CDR3: TGCAGCGTTGAAAACTATGGCTACACCTTC. It yields the protein CSVENYGYTF.

In this sample, this clonotype turned up once. V gene TRBV3-1 combines with J gene TRBJ2-1; D is perhaps TRBD1 or TRBD2 (5 bases each). Looked up from germline, CDR1 is LGHDT and CDR2 is YNNKEL (reference sequence). Trimming removed 6 bases at V and 9 bases at J, with 12 bases between. The CDR3 has 12 amino acids. The CDR3 bases are TGTGCCAGCAGTTCCCCTGGGGGTGAGCAGTTCTTC. Residues: CASSSPGGEQFF.

The CDR3 DNA reads as TGTGCCAGCAGTTTTCAGGGGGTTGAAAAACTGTTTTTT. Amino acids: CASSFQGVEKLFF. The V and J genes are TRBV28 and TRBJ1-4, with 7 positions matching TRBD1. V lost 3 bases, J lost 7 bases, and 2 bases stayed unmatched. Germline V gives CDR1 MDHEN, CDR2 SYDVKM. The CDR3 contains 13 residues.

This clonotype was found many times. This chain joins TRBV12-3 or TRBV12-4 and TRBJ2-1; 10 positions agree with TRBD1. V lost 5 bases, J lost 1 base, and 2 bases stayed unmatched. The CDR3 has 15 amino acids. CDR3 protein: CASSRTGGSYNEQFF. CDR3 in DNA: TGTGCCAGCAGTCGGACAGGGGGATCCTACAATGAGCAGTTCTTC.

This chain connects TRBV10-3 to TRBJ2-3; the match to TRBD1 covers 7 bases. Germline values: CDR1 ENHRY, CDR2 SYGVKD. This CDR3 is 15 amino acids long. Losses at the gene ends were 7 bases for V and 2 bases for J; bases not matched to a gene: 9. The CDR3 region has the DNA TGTGCCATCAACCAAGGGACAGCCCTCACAGATACGCAGTATTTT. Translation gives CAINQGTALTDTQYF.

Only a few counts were recorded for this clonotype. The rearrangement uses TRBV6-2 or TRBV6-3 and TRBJ2-5; no definite D call. Per germline, CDR1 MNHEY and CDR2 SVGEGT. The CDR3 length is 12 residues. The V and J ends lost 4 bases and 7 bases respectively, with 10 bases between them. This chain's CDR3 is CASSWGGGTQYF. DNA for the CDR3: TGTGCCAGCAGTTGGGGTGGTGGGACCCAGTACTTC.

This clonotype appeared once. The chain recombines TRBV7-2 with TRBJ1-2; 7 bases agree with TRBD1. V was pared by 2 bases and J by 4 bases, with 10 bases of the junction left unmatched. The CDR3 contains 16 residues. In germline, CDR1 is SGHTA, CDR2 FQGNSA. The chain's CDR3 is CASSLWILTGAYGYTF. In nucleotides, the CDR3 is TGTGCCAGCAGCTTATGGATCTTAACAGGGGCCTATGGCTACACCTTC.

In this sample, this clonotype turned up a few times. V and J are TRBV5-1 and TRBJ2-3; 7 positions agree with TRBD2. Germline-derived CDR1 and CDR2 are SGHRS and YFSETQ. The trim removed 4 bases at V and 1 base at J, leaving 6 bases unmatched. The CDR3 loop spans 15 amino acids. This CDR3 reads CASSGGLVGTDTQYF. The CDR3 DNA reads TGCGCCAGCAGCGGCGGACTAGTTGGCACAGATACGCAGTATTTT.

This clonotype has only a few counts. Here the CDR3 DNA reads TGTGCCAGCAGCTTACCCGGGACCAGCTCCTACGAGCAGTACTTC. Protein sequence: CASSLPGTSSYEQYF. The chain joins TRBV7-8 to TRBJ2-7; D is tentatively TRBD1 or TRBD2 (5 bases each). Trimming took off 2 bases at V and 0 bases at J, with 11 bases between the two ends. Germline lookup yields CDR1 SGHVS and CDR2 FQNEAQ. CDR3 length: 15 residues.

This rearrangement joins TRBV2 to TRBJ2-1; a weak D match, TRBD2 (5 bases). Between the trimmed V and J ends, which lost 8 bases and 7 bases, there was a span of 18 bases. Looked up from germline, CDR1 is SNHLY and CDR2 is FYNNEI. The CDR3 consists of 14 residues. The CDR3, as DNA: TGTGCCAGCGCGACCCCTACTAGTAGGAATGAGCAGTTCTTC. Protein sequence: CASATPTSRNEQFF.

J is TRBJ2-1 and V is TRBV11-1; D possibly uses TRBD1 or TRBD2 (6 bases each). Trimming removed 1 base at V and 1 base at J, with 17 bases between. From germline, CDR1 is SGHAT and CDR2 FQDESV (reference sequence). This CDR3 contains 18 residues. The CDR3 DNA reads TGTGCCAGCAGCTTAGAGGTAGGGTGGGGGGCATCCTACAATGAGCAGTTCTTC. This gives the protein CASSLEVGWGASYNEQFF.

The chain links TRBV5-1 to TRBJ2-1; D gene unclear. Looked up from germline, CDR1 is SGHRS and CDR2 is YFSETQ. The CDR3 is 11 residues long. The V end lost 4 bases, the J end lost 7 bases, and 6 bases lay between the germline ends. CDR3 bases: TGCGCCAGCAGCGATCTTAATGAGCAGTTCTTC. It translates to CASSDLNEQFF. Full variable domain (remainder filled in from reference TRBV5-1 and TRBJ2-1): KAGVTQTPRYLIKTRGQQVTLSCSPISGHRSVSWYQQTPGQGLQFLFEYFSETQRNKGNFPGRFSGRQFSNSRSEMNVSTLELGDSALYLCASSDLNEQFFGPGTRLTVL.

The sample holds many counts of this clonotype. The chain combines TRBV5-1 with TRBJ2-7; D is perhaps TRBD2 (5 bases). Trimming removed 7 bases at V and 2 bases at J, with 16 bases between. This CDR3 comprises 14 residues. CDR1 is SGHRS, CDR2 YFSETQ, per germline. CDR3 nucleotide sequence: TGCGCCAGCGGGCTAGCCGCCGGGGCCTACGAGCAGTACTTC. Its protein is CASGLAAGAYEQYF.

At least ten counts were recorded for this clonotype. This rearrangement joins TRBV29-1 to TRBJ2-1, with D perhaps being TRBD1 or TRBD2 (5 bases each). V lost 7 bases and J lost 2, with 15 bases in between. This CDR3 comprises 14 residues. The germline CDR1 and CDR2 sequences are SQVTM and ANQGSEA. In nucleotides, the CDR3 is TGCAGCGGCTACCGGGACGGACCCTACAATGAGCAGTTCTTC. As protein: CSGYRDGPYNEQFF.